This TCR beta chain came from a study of T cell changes during pregnancy in multiple sclerosis. Data came from immunoSEQ multiplex PCR; TCRdb stores just in-frame clones and leaves some out. Among about 51,000 clones listed, almost 95% were seen once. CDR1 is SGHTA, CDR2 FQGNSA, per germline. The CDR3 is 13 residues long. V was trimmed by 1 base and J by 0 bases, leaving 4 bases between them. This clone was observed once. This sample comprised CD4+ T cells from peripheral blood mononuclear cells, obtained in the third trimester of pregnancy. The sequence came from a female donor with multiple sclerosis, enrolled in a pregnancy study. This chain connects TRBV7-2 to TRBJ2-7, with no clear D. CDR3 in DNA: TGTGCCAGCAGCTTAGTCCACTCCTACGAGCAGTACTTC. Encoded protein: CASSLVHSYEQYF.